These 13 T cell receptor beta chains came from one sample sequenced in a study of blood T cells in healthy people across ages. The second PCR ran about 6 to 12 cycles with a sample-barcoded 5' primer and J-beta primers. Via MiXCR, TCRdb re-called the 5' RACE reads, giving one row per CDR3 protein. Of about 900,000 distinct CDR3 sequences detected, about 48% appear once; the ten largest clones hold about an eighth. Sequenced input: blood. These receptors originate from a man aged 25-45 years in good health.

V usage is TRBV6-7 and J usage is TRBJ2-7, with TRBD1 matching 8 bases. TRBV6-7 qualifies as an ORF whose function is uncertain. The V gene end was trimmed by 0 bases and the J gene end by 4 bases; junction bases not matched to a gene: 5. This CDR3 region has 15 residues. The CDR3 region is CASSYSGQDKYEQYF. The CDR3, as DNA: TGTGCCAGCAGTTACTCGGGACAGGATAAATACGAGCAGTACTTC.

V is TRBV14 and J is TRBJ2-2; maybe TRBD1 (7 bases). V shed 5 bases and J shed 5 bases, with 15 bases lying between them. In germline, CDR1 is SGHDN, CDR2 FVKESK. This CDR3 spans 15 amino acids. CDR3 loop: CASSAARGVTGELFF. The CDR3 DNA is TGTGCCAGCAGCGCAGCCAGGGGGGTTACCGGGGAGCTGTTTTTT.

The CDR3 reads CSAPTGGSASYEQYF. Written as DNA, the CDR3 is TGCAGTGCCCCGACAGGGGGCTCTGCCTCCTACGAGCAGTACTTC. The V call is TRBV20-1, the J call TRBJ2-7, with TRBD1 matching 10 bases. The CDR3 is 15 residues long. V dropped 6 bases and J dropped 0; count of bases not matched to a gene: 8. CDR1 and CDR2 (germline): DFQATT, SNEGSKA (reference sequence).

V usage is TRBV25-1 and J usage is TRBJ2-7, with 8 bases that match TRBD1. Trimming took 2 bases from V and 7 from J; bases not matched to a gene: 10. Germline CDR1 MGHDK, CDR2 SYGVNS. The CDR3 runs 15 residues. The CDR3 DNA sequence: TGTGCCAGCAGTGAAAGGACAGGGAACTACAATGAGCAGTACTTC. It encodes CASSERTGNYNEQYF.

The sample holds a few counts of this clonotype. The V gene is TRBV11-1, the J gene TRBJ2-1, with 7 nucleotides matching TRBD1. The V and J ends lost 5 bases and 2 bases, in that order; junction bases with no gene match: 9. The CDR3 covers 16 residues. Per germline, CDR1 SGHAT and CDR2 FQDESV (reference sequence). CDR3 nucleotide sequence: TGTGCCAGCAGCACGGACAGGCCTACGGCCTACAATGAGCAGTTCTTC. Translated: CASSTDRPTAYNEQFF.

This clonotype has a count of ten or more. Compared with germline, one end of the junction differs, possibly owing to a read error. The chain links TRBV6-2 or TRBV6-3 to TRBJ1-5; D may be TRBD1 (5 bases). The CDR3 sequence is 13 residues long. Germline values: CDR1 MNHEY, CDR2 SVGEGT. CDR3 sequence (DNA): TGTGCCAGCAGTTACGACAGCCTTCAGACCCAGCATTTT. Translated: CASSYDSLQTQHF.

The chain uses TRBV3-1 and TRBJ1-1; TRBD1 matches 8 bases. The CDR3 length is 14 residues. The junction had 5 bases not matched to a gene; V was cut back by 5 bases and J by 3 bases. Germline assignment: CDR1 LGHDT and CDR2 YNNKEL (reference sequence). DNA of the CDR3: TGTGCCAGCAGCGCGACAGGGGCCCACACTGAAGCTTTCTTT. It encodes CASSATGAHTEAFF.

V usage is TRBV6-2 or TRBV6-3 and J usage is TRBJ1-1; D unresolved. In germline, CDR1 is MNHEY, CDR2 SVGEGT. V gave up 0 bases and J gave up 0 bases, with 2 bases separating them. This CDR3 is 13 amino acids long. CDR3 in DNA: TGTGCCAGCAGTTACTCAGTGAACACTGAAGCTTTCTTT. Translating gives CASSYSVNTEAFF.

The V call is TRBV4-2, the J call TRBJ2-4; TRBD1 is a possible D gene (5 bases). Per the germline V gene, CDR1 is LGHNA and CDR2 is YNFKEQ. With 1 base removed from V and 9 bases from J, the gap between germline ends came to 10 bases. There are 13 residues in the CDR3. The CDR3 loop reads CASSQGGHGIQYF. As DNA, the CDR3 is TGTGCCAGCAGCCAAGGGGGCCACGGCATTCAGTACTTC.

As for this clonotype: Its ends do not fully match the called genes, so a read error is possible. The chain has TRBV5-1 and TRBJ2-5; 8 nucleotides align to TRBD1. The end of the DNA aligns better with TRBJ2-7, so the J call may be wrong. The CDR3 length is 15 residues. The germline V gene has CDR1 SGHRS and CDR2 YFSETQ. Here the CDR3 reads CANSLDVTGDYEQYF. The CDR3 nucleotides read TGCGCCAACAGCTTGGACGTGACAGGGGACTACGAGCAGTACTTC.

The chain combines TRBV7-2 with TRBJ1-2; 7 bases agree with TRBD1. The CDR3 covers 15 residues. With V trimmed by 3 bases and J by 8 bases, 12 bases remained unmatched. Germline V gives CDR1 SGHTA, CDR2 FQGNSA. The CDR3 sequence is CASSFQRGRGSGYTF. CDR3 sequence (DNA): TGTGCCAGCAGCTTTCAGAGGGGGCGCGGGAGCGGCTACACCTTC.

V usage is TRBV7-9 and J usage is TRBJ2-1; TRBD1 matches at 9 bases. CDR3 length: 14 amino acids. The junction had 7 bases not matched to a gene; V was cut back by 5 bases and J by 8 bases. Germline loops: CDR1 SEHNR, CDR2 FQNEAQ (reference sequence). The CDR3 here is CASSVNRGRDEQFF. The CDR3 nucleotides are TGTGCCAGCAGCGTAAACAGGGGGCGCGATGAGCAGTTCTTC.

With regard to this clonotype: A read error may produce the germline difference seen at one junction end. Here the CDR3 reads CTSSPRSGGNEQFF. CDR3 nucleotide sequence: TGTACCAGCAGCCCGCGATCGGGGGGGAATGAGCAGTTCTTC. The chain joins TRBV11-3 to TRBJ2-1; 8 bases agree with TRBD2. Germline-derived CDR1 and CDR2 are SGHNT and YENEEA. CDR3 size: 14 residues.